Listed here are 19 T cell receptor beta chains from one sample, sequenced in a study of blood T cell repertoires in COVID-19. The table came from immunoSEQ multiplex PCR; TCRdb's copy has only in-frame clones and leaves some out. The data hold fewer than 600,000 clones, with 70% to 90% observed a single time. Sequencing input: PBMCs or T cells enriched from blood (not recorded which). The receptors were gathered from a woman aged 40 to 49 who had recovered from COVID-19.

The chain links TRBV4-2 to TRBJ1-4; 9 bases are a match to TRBD1. J gave up 7 bases and V 4 bases, and 10 bases lay outside the gene matches. This CDR3 comprises 16 residues. Germline assignment: CDR1 LGHNA and CDR2 YNFKEQ. The CDR3 is CASSLSAGTGTEKLFF. The DNA for the CDR3 is TGTGCCAGCAGCCTATCGGCCGGGACAGGGACTGAAAAACTGTTTTTT.

This clone was found once. The rearrangement links TRBV3-1 (or the pseudogene TRBV3-2) to TRBJ2-3; no definite D call. V lost 4 bases and J 6 bases, leaving 11 bases between the germline ends. The CDR3 extends over 13 amino acids. CDR1 and CDR2 (germline): LGHDT, YNNKEL (reference sequence). The CDR3 DNA follows: TGTGCCAGCAGCCTACCTCAGTGTGATACGCAGTATTTT. Translation gives CASSLPQCDTQYF.

The V call is TRBV5-4, the J call TRBJ2-5; the D gene is possibly TRBD2 (5 bases). V lost 5 bases and J lost 4, with 18 bases in between. The CDR3 is made up of 15 amino acids. The germline V gene has CDR1 SGHNT and CDR2 YYREEE (reference sequence). The CDR3 reads CASRRSERGGETQYF. The CDR3 coding sequence is TGTGCCAGCAGGCGATCGGAGCGAGGAGGAGAGACCCAGTACTTC.

The gene calls are TRBV18 and TRBJ2-2; TRBD2 matches 10 bases. This CDR3 spans 17 amino acids. With V trimmed by 1 base and J by 3 bases, 5 bases remained unmatched. CDR1 and CDR2 (germline): KGHSH, LQKENI. CDR3 loop: CASSPRVLAGDTGELFF. CDR3 nucleotides: TGTGCCAGCTCACCACGAGTTCTAGCGGGAGACACCGGGGAGCTGTTTTTT.

The CDR3 bases are TGTGCCAGCAGCCGCTCGACTAGCGGGAATCCCTACGAGCAGTACTTC. Translated, it gives CASSRSTSGNPYEQYF. The chain has TRBV27 and TRBJ2-7; 11 bases map to TRBD2. The CDR3 loop spans 16 amino acids. CDR1 and CDR2 (germline): MNHEY, SMNVEV (reference sequence). Losses at the gene ends were 6 bases for V and 2 bases for J; bases not matched to a gene: 9.

This rearrangement joins TRBV3-1 (or the pseudogene TRBV3-2) to TRBJ1-6; the match to TRBD1 covers 7 bases. The V gene end was trimmed by 0 bases and the J gene end by 7 bases; junction bases not matched to a gene: 3. CDR1 is LGHDT and CDR2 is YNNKEL in the germline V gene (reference sequence). The CDR3 extends over 15 amino acids. The CDR3 DNA is TGTGCCAGCAGCCAAGACCAGGGGGAAAATTCACCCCTCCACTTT. Encoded protein: CASSQDQGENSPLHF.

The V call is TRBV20-1, the J call TRBJ2-7, with D tentatively TRBD2 (5 bases). Germline CDR1 DFQATT, CDR2 SNEGSKA (reference sequence). V was clipped by 3 bases and J by 0 bases, with 12 bases between them. The CDR3 sequence is 14 residues long. CDR3 sequence: CSASGKRNSYEQYF. The CDR3 nucleotides read TGCAGTGCTAGTGGTAAGCGGAACTCCTACGAGCAGTACTTC.

The chain carries TRBV19 and TRBJ1-4; 10 bases align to TRBD1. Germline-derived CDR1 and CDR2 are LNHDA and SQIVND (reference sequence). The trim removed 7 bases at V and 0 bases at J, leaving 11 bases unmatched. The CDR3 is 18 amino acids. CDR3 amino acids: CASTPRGTGDATNEKLFF. The CDR3 bases are TGTGCCAGTACCCCAAGGGGGACAGGGGACGCAACTAATGAAAAACTGTTTTTT.

The chain is built from TRBV5-4 and TRBJ1-1; TRBD1 agrees at 9 bases. Losses at the gene ends were 0 bases for V and 1 base for J; bases not matched to a gene: 1. CDR3 length: 15 residues. CDR1 SGHNT and CDR2 YYREEE come from the germline V gene (reference sequence). This CDR3 is CASSLEDRGNTEAFF. In DNA, the CDR3 is TGTGCCAGCAGCTTGGAGGACAGGGGGAACACTGAAGCTTTCTTT.

This clone was found a few times. The identical CDR3 is also encoded by other nucleotide sequences in the sample. This rearrangement joins TRBV5-6 to TRBJ1-2; 7 bases align to TRBD1. This CDR3 region has 13 residues. J was trimmed by 4 bases and V by 4 bases; bases with no gene match: 4. CDR1 and CDR2 (germline): SGHDT, YYEEEE. The CDR3 DNA reads as TGTGCCAGCAGCCTTGGACAGGTCTATGGCTACACCTTC. Translation gives CASSLGQVYGYTF.

V and J are TRBV7-2 and TRBJ2-3; a possible D gene is TRBD1 (6 bases). CDR1 is SGHTA and CDR2 is FQGNSA in the germline V gene. The CDR3 contains 13 residues. V lost 5 bases to trimming and J lost 2 bases, with 8 bases between them. Written as DNA, the CDR3 is TGTGCCAGCAGCCGACAGGTCACAGATACGCAGTATTTT. This gives the protein CASSRQVTDTQYF.

The CDR3 region has the DNA TGCGCCAGCAGTAGCGGGAGTTTAGAGACCCAGTACTTC. Translating it yields CASSSGSLETQYF. The gene calls are TRBV10-1 and TRBJ2-5; 8 nucleotides align to TRBD2. The CDR3 has 13 residues. CDR1 and CDR2 from the germline V gene are WNHNN and SYGVQD (reference sequence). V dropped 5 bases and J dropped 4; count of bases not matched to a gene: 3.

This rearrangement joins TRBV6-5 to TRBJ1-2; D remains unclear. CDR3 length: 13 residues. CDR1 MNHEY and CDR2 SVGAGI come from the germline V gene. V was shortened by 7 bases and J by 9 bases, with 18 bases between the two germline ends. CDR3 nucleotides: TGTGCCAGCACCTCCCATTGGGAGGGTAGCTACACCTTC. Protein: CASTSHWEGSYTF.

This chain links TRBV6-5 with TRBJ2-7; 7 bases are shared with TRBD1. Germline V gives CDR1 MNHEY, CDR2 SVGAGI. This CDR3 contains 15 residues. The trim removed 7 bases at V and 2 bases at J, leaving 11 bases unmatched. DNA of the CDR3: TGTGCCAGCACCAATGCGGACAGGCGAGCCTACGAGCAGTACTTC. Protein sequence: CASTNADRRAYEQYF.

The genes are TRBV29-1 and TRBJ2-1, with 9 bases lining up with TRBD1. Germline V gene sequence: CDR1 SQVTM, CDR2 ANQGSEA. CDR3 length: 12 amino acids. The V gene end was trimmed by 4 bases and the J gene end by 10 bases; junction bases not matched to a gene: 5. The CDR3 nucleotides read TGCAGCGTTGCATCGGGACAGGGCGAGCAGTTCTTC. Its translation is CSVASGQGEQFF.

The rearrangement links TRBV9 to TRBJ1-3; 9 positions match TRBD1. The CDR3 extends over 16 amino acids. Trimming at V came to 2 bases and at J to 4 bases, leaving 7 bases not matched to a gene. Germline lookup yields CDR1 SGDLS and CDR2 YYNGEE. The CDR3 nucleotides are TGTGCCAGCAGCGTCGGTGCCGGGACAGGGGGAAACACCATATATTTT. Its translation is CASSVGAGTGGNTIYF.

The chain joins TRBV19 to TRBJ1-4; tentative D call: TRBD1 (5 bases). V was shortened by 4 bases and J by 5 bases, with 11 bases between the two germline ends. Looked up from germline, CDR1 is LNHDA and CDR2 is SQIVND (reference sequence). This CDR3 is built from 14 residues. The CDR3 DNA follows: TGTGCCAGTAGTACTCAGGACACCAATGAAAAACTGTTTTTT. Its protein is CASSTQDTNEKLFF.

The chain couples TRBV5-4 to TRBJ2-2; TRBD1 matches at 9 bases. V shed 3 bases and J 7 bases; nucleotides not matched to a gene: 10. This CDR3 has 16 amino acids. CDR1 and CDR2 from the germline V gene are SGHNT and YYREEE (reference sequence). The CDR3, as DNA: TGTGCCAGCAGCTACAGGGGGCGGATCGGGATCGGGGAGCTGTTTTTT. Translating it yields CASSYRGRIGIGELFF.

The rearrangement joins TRBV5-4 to TRBJ2-1; maybe TRBD2 (5 bases). This CDR3 is 15 amino acids long. Germline CDR1 and CDR2: SGHNT and YYREEE (reference sequence). V was pared by 3 bases and J by 0 bases, with 10 bases between. The CDR3 spells CASSSRGSSYNEQFF. Written as DNA, the CDR3 is TGTGCCAGCAGCTCTCGGGGTAGCTCCTACAATGAGCAGTTCTTC.